This T cell receptor (beta chain) comes out of a study of shared clonotypes between healthy human individuals. Study conclusions and caveats: Naive subsets tended to show greater estimated richness than memory subsets.

The table came from immunoSEQ multiplex PCR; TCRdb's copy has only in-frame clones and leaves some out. The sample includes about 110,000 clones, 68% of them seen just once. This clone was counted a few times. Its antigen is not identified. The sample has other DNA sequences that encode this CDR3 too. V was clipped by 4 bases and J by 7 bases; unmatched bases: 4. Germline lookup yields CDR1 LNHDA and CDR2 SQIVND (reference sequence). The CDR3 is made up of 13 amino acids. This TCR came from a woman aged 25-40 years in good health. Sequences were obtained from memory CD8+ T cells sorted from blood. Described subset: CD45RO+ cells pooled with CCR7-negative TemRA cells. The chain is built from TRBV19 and TRBJ1-5, with 7 bases that match TRBD1. CDR3 in amino acids: CASSRTGDQPQHF. The CDR3 DNA follows: TGTGCCAGTAGTAGAACAGGGGACCAGCCCCAGCATTTT.